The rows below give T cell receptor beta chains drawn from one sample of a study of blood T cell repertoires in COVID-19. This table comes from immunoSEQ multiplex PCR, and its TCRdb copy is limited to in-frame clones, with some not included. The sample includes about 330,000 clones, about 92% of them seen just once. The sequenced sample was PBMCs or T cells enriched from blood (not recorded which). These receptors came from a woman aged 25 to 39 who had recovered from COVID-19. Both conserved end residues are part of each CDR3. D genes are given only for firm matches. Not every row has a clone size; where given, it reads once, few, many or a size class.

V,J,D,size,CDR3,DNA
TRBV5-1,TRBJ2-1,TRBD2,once,CASSFLAGGRDEQFF,TGCGCCAGCAGCTTTCTAGCGGGGGGGCGGGATGAGCAGTTCTTC
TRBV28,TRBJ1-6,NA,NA,CASSLGDTRSYNSPLHF,TGTGCCAGCAGTTTGGGGGACACCCGCTCCTATAATTCACCCCTCCACTTT
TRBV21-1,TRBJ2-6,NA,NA,CASSKADSLTSGANVLTF,TGTGCCAGCAGCAAAGCGGACAGCCTAACCTCTGGGGCCAACGTCCTGACTTTC
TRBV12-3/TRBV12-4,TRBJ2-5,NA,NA,CASSFRGKETQYF,TGTGCCAGCAGTTTCCGGGGAAAAGAGACCCAGTACTTC
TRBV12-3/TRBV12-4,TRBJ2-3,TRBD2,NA,CASRLAGEFAQYF,TGTGCCAGCAGACTAGCGGGGGAGTTTGCGCAGTATTTT
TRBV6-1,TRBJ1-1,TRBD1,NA,CASSERQGDLAFF,TGTGCCAGCAGTGAACGACAGGGTGACTTGGCTTTCTTT
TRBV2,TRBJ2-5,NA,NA,CASSGVGYQETQYF,TGTGCCAGCAGTGGAGTCGGGTACCAAGAGACCCAGTACTTC
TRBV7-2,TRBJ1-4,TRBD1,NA,CASSLGQGARGSEKLFF,TGTGCCAGCAGCTTAGGTCAGGGGGCTCGGGGAAGTGAAAAACTGTTTTTT
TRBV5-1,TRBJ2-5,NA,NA,CASNGGASQETQYF,TGCGCCAGCAACGGAGGGGCGTCCCAAGAGACCCAGTACTTC
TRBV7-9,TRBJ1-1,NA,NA,CASSSRGSNTEAFF,TGTGCCAGCAGCTCGAGAGGCTCTAACACTGAAGCTTTCTTT
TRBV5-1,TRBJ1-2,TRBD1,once,CASSPGDRVGGYTF,TGCGCCAGCAGCCCAGGGGACAGGGTAGGAGGCTACACCTTC
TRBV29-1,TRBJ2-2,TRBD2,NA,CSVGRQAGVANGELFF,TGCAGCGTGGGACGTCAAGCGGGAGTAGCTAACGGGGAGCTGTTTTTT
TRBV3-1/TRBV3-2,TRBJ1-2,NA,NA,CASSQDRERGYTF,TGTGCCAGCAGCCAAGATAGGGAGAGGGGCTACACCTTC
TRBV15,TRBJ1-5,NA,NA,CATSRDLSGLNQPQHF,TGTGCCACCAGCAGAGATCTATCAGGGTTGAATCAGCCCCAGCATTTT
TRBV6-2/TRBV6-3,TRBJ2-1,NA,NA,CASSYLQPGDNEQFF,TGTGCCAGCAGTTACTTACAACCGGGAGACAATGAGCAGTTCTTC
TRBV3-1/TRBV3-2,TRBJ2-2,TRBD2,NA,CASSQDLAGAGELFF,TGTGCCAGCAGCCAAGACCTAGCGGGGGCCGGGGAGCTGTTTTTT
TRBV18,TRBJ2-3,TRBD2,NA,CASSPGLAGTAGTDTQYF,TGTGCCAGCTCACCTGGCTTAGCGGGGACCGCGGGCACAGATACGCAGTATTTT
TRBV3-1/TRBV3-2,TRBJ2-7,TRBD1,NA,CASSQGQGAREQYF,TGTGCCAGCAGCCAAGGTCAGGGGGCGCGTGAGCAGTACTTC
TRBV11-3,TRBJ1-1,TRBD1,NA,CASSFLTGVGTEAFF,TGTGCCAGCAGCTTCCTCACAGGGGTGGGAACTGAAGCTTTCTTT
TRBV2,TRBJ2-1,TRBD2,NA,CASLLAGGGIEQFF,TGTGCCAGCTTACTAGCGGGAGGTGGGATTGAGCAGTTCTTC
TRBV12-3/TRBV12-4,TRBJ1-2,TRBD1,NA,CASSFTGGRGYTF,TGTGCCAGCAGCTTTACAGGGGGTAGGGGCTACACCTTC
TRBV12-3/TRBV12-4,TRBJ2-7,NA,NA,CASSWGPTGEQYF,TGTGCCAGCAGTTGGGGGCCGACGGGCGAGCAGTACTTC
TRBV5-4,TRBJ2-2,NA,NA,CASSLFDYRAGELFF,TGTGCCAGCAGCTTGTTTGACTACCGGGCCGGGGAGCTGTTTTTT
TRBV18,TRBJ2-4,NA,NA,CASSPLKEEARLTIAKNIQYF,TGTGCCAGCTCACCTTTGAAGGAGGAAGCCCGGTTAACAATAGCCAAAAACATTCAGTACTTC
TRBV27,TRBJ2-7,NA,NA,CASRGTNSYEQYF,TGTGCCAGCAGAGGGACAAATTCCTACGAGCAGTACTTC
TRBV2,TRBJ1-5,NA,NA,CASSVSGAQPQHF,TGTGCCAGCAGTGTTTCAGGGGCCCAGCCCCAGCATTTT
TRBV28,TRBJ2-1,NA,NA,CASKEDYNEQFF,TGTGCCAGCAAAGAGGACTACAATGAGCAGTTCTTC
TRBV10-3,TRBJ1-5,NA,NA,CAISEDSLQPQHF,TGTGCCATCAGTGAGGACAGCCTACAGCCCCAGCATTTT
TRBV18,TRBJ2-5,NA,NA,CASSRRDQETQYF,TGTGCCAGCTCACGGCGGGATCAAGAGACCCAGTACTTC
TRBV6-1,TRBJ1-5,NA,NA,CASSGTLRRYSNQPQHF,TGTGCTAGCAGTGGGACACTTAGAAGATATAGCAATCAGCCCCAGCATTTT
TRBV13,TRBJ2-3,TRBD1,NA,CASSSPQTGGVTDTQYF,TGTGCCAGCAGCTCGCCCCAGACAGGGGGCGTGACAGATACGCAGTATTTT
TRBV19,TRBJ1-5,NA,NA,CASTVDRNQPQHF,TGTGCCAGTACCGTCGACAGGAATCAGCCCCAGCATTTT
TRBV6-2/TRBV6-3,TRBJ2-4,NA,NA,CASSSSRFPAKNIQYF,TGTGCCAGCAGTAGTAGCCGCTTTCCAGCCAAAAACATTCAGTACTTC
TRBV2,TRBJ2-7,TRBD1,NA,CASSHTGQTYEQYF,TGTGCCAGCAGTCATACGGGACAGACCTACGAGCAGTACTTC
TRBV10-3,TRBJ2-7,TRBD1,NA,CAISESGQAKYEQYF,TGTGCCATCAGTGAGTCGGGACAGGCTAAGTACGAGCAGTACTTC
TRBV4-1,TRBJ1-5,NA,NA,CASSQDPSFYSNQPQHF,TGCGCCAGCAGCCAAGATCCGAGCTTTTATAGCAATCAGCCCCAGCATTTT
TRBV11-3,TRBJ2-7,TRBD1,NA,CASSLPGGDEQYF,TGTGCCAGCAGCTTACCAGGGGGCGACGAGCAGTACTTC
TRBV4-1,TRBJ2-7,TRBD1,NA,CASSQDSGTGNYEQYF,TGCGCCAGCAGCCAAGACTCCGGGACAGGGAACTACGAGCAGTACTTC
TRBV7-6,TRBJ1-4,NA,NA,CASSPGSRVATNEKLFF,TGTGCCAGCAGCCCCGGGAGTCGGGTTGCAACTAATGAAAAACTGTTTTTT
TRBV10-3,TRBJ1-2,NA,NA,CAIRAGAFGSGYTF,TGTGCCATCAGGGCAGGGGCCTTTGGTAGTGGCTACACCTTC
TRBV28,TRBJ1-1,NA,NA,CASSLGRNTEAFF,TGTGCCAGCAGTTTAGGCAGAAACACTGAAGCTTTCTTT
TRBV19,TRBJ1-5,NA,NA,CASSTVRVYQPQHF,TGTGCCAGTAGTACCGTCAGGGTCTACCAGCCCCAGCATTTT
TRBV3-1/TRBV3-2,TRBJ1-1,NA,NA,CASSQFRGTEAFF,TGTGCCAGCAGCCAATTTCGGGGGACTGAAGCTTTCTTT
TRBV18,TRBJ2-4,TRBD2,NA,CASSPGGDIQYF,TGTGCCAGCTCACCAGGGGGGGACATTCAGTACTTC